This TCR beta chain was found in a study of T cells in Graves' hyperthyroidism and ophthalmopathy. Overall study findings and caveats: The blood repertoire included most of the expanded thyroid clonotypes above 0.001.

Amplification targeted TCR beta CDR3 regions from RNA transcripts. An initial round of RT-PCR targeting the TCR CDR3 relied on the HTBI primer set. TCRdb fed the multiplex PCR reads into MiXCR, producing one record per CDR3 protein. The sample records 350,000 to 500,000 distinct CDR3 sequences, 12% to 15% being singletons. The study based diagnoses on clinical symptoms, serum thyroxine and TRAb, thyroid ultrasound and orbital computed tomography. This clonotype showed up just a few times. Its antigen remains unidentified. This CDR3 is built from 19 residues. V was clipped by 2 bases and J by 3 bases; unmatched bases: 15. Germline V lookup: CDR1 LGHDT, CDR2 YNNKEL (reference sequence).

This receptor was obtained from a woman aged 18-29 years with Graves' hyperthyroidism. This rearrangement joins TRBV3-1 to TRBJ2-4; TRBD1 agrees at 8 bases. Sequences were obtained from blood. Here the CDR3 reads CASSQKGTGWDWGKNIQYF. CDR3 sequence (DNA): TGTGCCAGCAGCCAAAAAGGGACAGGTTGGGATTGGGGCAAAAACATTCAGTACTTC.